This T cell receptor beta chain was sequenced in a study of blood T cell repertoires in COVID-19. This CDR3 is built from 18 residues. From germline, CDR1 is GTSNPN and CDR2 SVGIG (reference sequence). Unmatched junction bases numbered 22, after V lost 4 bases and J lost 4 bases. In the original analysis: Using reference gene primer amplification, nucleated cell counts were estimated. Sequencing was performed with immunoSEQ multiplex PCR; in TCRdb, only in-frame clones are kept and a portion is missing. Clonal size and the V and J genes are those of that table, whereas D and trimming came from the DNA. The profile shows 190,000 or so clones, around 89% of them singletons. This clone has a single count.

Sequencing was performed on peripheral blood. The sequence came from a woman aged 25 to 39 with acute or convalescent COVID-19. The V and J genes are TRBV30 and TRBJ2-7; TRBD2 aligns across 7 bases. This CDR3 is CAWTRQRIWGEGKYEQYF. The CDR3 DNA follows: TGTGCCTGGACCAGACAACGGATTTGGGGGGAGGGTAAATACGAGCAGTACTTC.